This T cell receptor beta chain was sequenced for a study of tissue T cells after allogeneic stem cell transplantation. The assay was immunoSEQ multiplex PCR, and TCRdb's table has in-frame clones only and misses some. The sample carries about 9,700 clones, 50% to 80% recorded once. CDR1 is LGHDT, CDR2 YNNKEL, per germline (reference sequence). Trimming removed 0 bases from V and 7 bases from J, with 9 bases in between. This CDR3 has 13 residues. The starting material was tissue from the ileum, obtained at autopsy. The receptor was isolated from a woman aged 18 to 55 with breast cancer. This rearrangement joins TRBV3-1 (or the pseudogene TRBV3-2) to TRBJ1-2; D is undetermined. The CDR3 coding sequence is TGTGCCAGCAGCCAAGAAAGTGCTGGTGGCTACACCTTC. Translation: CASSQESAGGYTF.